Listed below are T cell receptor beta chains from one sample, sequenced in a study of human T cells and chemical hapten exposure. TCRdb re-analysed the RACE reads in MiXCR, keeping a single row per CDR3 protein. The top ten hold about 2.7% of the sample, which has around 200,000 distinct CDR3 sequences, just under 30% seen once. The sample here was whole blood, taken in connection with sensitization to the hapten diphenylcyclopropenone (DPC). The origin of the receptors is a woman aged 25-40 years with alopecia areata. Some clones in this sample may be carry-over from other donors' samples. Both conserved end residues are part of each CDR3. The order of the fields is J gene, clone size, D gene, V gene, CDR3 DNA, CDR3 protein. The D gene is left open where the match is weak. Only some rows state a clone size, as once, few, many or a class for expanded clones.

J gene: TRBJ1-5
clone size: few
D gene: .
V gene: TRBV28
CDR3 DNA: TGTGCCAGCAGTTTCTCCCCGCCCCAGCATTTT
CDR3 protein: CASSFSPPQHF

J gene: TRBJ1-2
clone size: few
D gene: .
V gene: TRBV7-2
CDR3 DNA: TGTGCCAGCAGCCGCGCTGGGGGAGGGGGCTACACCTTC
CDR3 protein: CASSRAGGGGYTF

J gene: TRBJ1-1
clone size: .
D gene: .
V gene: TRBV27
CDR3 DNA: TGTGCCAGCAGTCTATCACCGGGCTCTGAAGCTTTCTTT
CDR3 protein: CASSLSPGSEAFF

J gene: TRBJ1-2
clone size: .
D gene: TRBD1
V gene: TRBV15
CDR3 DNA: TGTGCCACCAGCAGAGCTTTTGTGCCGACAGGGACCGGCTACACCTTC
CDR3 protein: CATSRAFVPTGTGYTF

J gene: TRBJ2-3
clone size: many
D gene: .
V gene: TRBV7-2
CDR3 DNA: TGTGCCAGCAGCCCCCCGCAGGGGCCCGATACGCAGTATTTT
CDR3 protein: CASSPPQGPDTQYF

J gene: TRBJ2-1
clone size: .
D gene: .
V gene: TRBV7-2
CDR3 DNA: TGTGCCAGCAGCCCCTGGGGGGCCTTCAATGAGCAGTTCTTC
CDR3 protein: CASSPWGAFNEQFF

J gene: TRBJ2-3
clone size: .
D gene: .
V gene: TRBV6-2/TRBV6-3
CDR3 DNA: TGTGCCAGCAGGGTAGGGGCAGATACGCAGTATTTT
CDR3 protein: CASRVGADTQYF

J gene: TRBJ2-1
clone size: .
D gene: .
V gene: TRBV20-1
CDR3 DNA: TGCAGTGCTAGAGACCCCAGGGGTGCAGGGGAGCAGTTCTTC
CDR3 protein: CSARDPRGAGEQFF

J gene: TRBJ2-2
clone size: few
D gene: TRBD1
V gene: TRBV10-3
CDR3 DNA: TGTGCCATCAGGACCGGGACAGCGAACACCGGGGAGCTGTTTTTT
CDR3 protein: CAIRTGTANTGELFF

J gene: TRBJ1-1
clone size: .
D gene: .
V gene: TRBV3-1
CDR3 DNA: TGTGCCAGCAGCCAAGCCCGGGGGGGGCTAGAAGCTTTCTTT
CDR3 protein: CASSQARGGLEAFF

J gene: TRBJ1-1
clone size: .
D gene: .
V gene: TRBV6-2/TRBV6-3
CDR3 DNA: TGTGCCAGCGGACAGAAGAACACTGAAGCTTTCTTT
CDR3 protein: CASGQKNTEAFF

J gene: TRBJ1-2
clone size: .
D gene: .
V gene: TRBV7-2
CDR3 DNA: TGTGCCAGCAGCCAATCAGGGGAGGCTGGCTACACCTTC
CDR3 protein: CASSQSGEAGYTF

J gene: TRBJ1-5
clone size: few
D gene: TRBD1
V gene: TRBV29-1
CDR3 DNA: TGCAGCGTGGGGACAGGTACCTCGGGCAATCAGCCCCAGCATTTT
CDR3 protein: CSVGTGTSGNQPQHF

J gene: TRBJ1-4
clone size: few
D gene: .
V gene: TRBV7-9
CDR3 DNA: TGTGCCAGCAGCTTAGGGACAGCAAATGAAAAACTGTTTTTT
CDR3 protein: CASSLGTANEKLFF

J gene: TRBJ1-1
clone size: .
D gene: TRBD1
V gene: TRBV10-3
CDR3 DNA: TGTGCCATCAGGGCAAACACAGGGGATTGGGGGAACACTGAAGCTTTCTTT
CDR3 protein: CAIRANTGDWGNTEAFF

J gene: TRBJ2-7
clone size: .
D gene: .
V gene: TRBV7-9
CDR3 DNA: TGTGCCAGCAGCACCCGGGCCCTTTCCTACGAGCAGTACTTC
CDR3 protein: CASSTRALSYEQYF

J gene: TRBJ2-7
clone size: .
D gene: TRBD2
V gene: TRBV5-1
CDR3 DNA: TGCGCCAGCAGCTTGGGGGGACTACCATCCTACGAGCAGTACTTC
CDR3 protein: CASSLGGLPSYEQYF

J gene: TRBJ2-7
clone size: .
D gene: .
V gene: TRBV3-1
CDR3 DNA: TGTGCCAGCAGCCAAGTAGGAGATGGCGAGCAGTACTTC
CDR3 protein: CASSQVGDGEQYF

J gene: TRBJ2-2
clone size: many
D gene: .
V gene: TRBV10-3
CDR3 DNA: TGTGCCATCAGTGCCGACAAGACTTACACCGGGGAGCTGTTTTTT
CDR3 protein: CAISADKTYTGELFF

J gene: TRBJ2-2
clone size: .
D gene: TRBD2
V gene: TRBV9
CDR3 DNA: TGTGCCAGCAGCGGAGCGGGAGGGACGAACACCGGGGAGCTGTTTTTT
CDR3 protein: CASSGAGGTNTGELFF

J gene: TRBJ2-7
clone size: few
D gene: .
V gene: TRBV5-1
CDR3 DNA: TGCGCCAGCAAATTAGACTGGGCGACTTACGAGCAGTACTTC
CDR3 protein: CASKLDWATYEQYF

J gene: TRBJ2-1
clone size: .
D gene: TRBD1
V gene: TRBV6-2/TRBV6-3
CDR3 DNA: TGTGCCAGCAGAAACCATCACCGGGACAGGGCTTACAATGAGCAGTTCTTC
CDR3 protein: CASRNHHRDRAYNEQFF

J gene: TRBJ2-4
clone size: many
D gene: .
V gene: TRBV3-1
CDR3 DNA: TGTGCCAGCAGCCAGGAGCAGGGGACCATTCAGTACTTC
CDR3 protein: CASSQEQGTIQYF

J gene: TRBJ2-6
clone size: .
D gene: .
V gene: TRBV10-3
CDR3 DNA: TGTGCCATCGCTGAGGTTGGGGCCAACGTCCTGACTTTC
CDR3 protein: CAIAEVGANVLTF

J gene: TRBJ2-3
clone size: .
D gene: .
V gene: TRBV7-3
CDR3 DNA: TGTGCCAGCAGCTCTCGCCAGGGCACAGATACGCAGTATTTT
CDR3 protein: CASSSRQGTDTQYF

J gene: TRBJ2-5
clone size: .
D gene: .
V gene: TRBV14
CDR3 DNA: TGTGCCAGCAGCCAAGAATGGCTAGCAGAGACCCAGTACTTC
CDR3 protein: CASSQEWLAETQYF

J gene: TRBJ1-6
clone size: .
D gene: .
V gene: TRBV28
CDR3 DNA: TGTGCCAGCAGTTTACTGGGAGGGTCACCCCTCCACTTT
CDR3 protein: CASSLLGGSPLHF

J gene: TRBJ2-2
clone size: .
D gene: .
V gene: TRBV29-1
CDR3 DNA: TGCAGCGTTGCCCCCGGGGGCAACACCGGGGAGCTGTTTTTT
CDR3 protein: CSVAPGGNTGELFF

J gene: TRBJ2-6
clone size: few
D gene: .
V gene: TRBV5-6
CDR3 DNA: TGTGCCAGCAGCTTGGATTTGGCCTCTGGGGCCAACGTCCTGACTTTC
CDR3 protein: CASSLDLASGANVLTF

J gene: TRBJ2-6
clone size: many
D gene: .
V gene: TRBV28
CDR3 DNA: TGTGCCAGCAGTCCTGGACAGTCCTCTGGGGCCAACGTCCTGACTTTC
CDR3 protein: CASSPGQSSGANVLTF

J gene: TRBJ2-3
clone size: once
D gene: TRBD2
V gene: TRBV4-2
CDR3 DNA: TGTGCCAGCAGCCAAGAAGCGGGGGGGGATGGCACAGATACGCAGTATTTT
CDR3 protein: CASSQEAGGDGTDTQYF

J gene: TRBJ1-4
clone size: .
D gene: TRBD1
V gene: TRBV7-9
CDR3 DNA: TGTGCCAGCAGCCCCGGGACAGGGGGCTGGAATAATGAAAAACTGTTTTTT
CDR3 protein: CASSPGTGGWNNEKLFF

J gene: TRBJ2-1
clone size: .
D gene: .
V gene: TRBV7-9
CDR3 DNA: TGTGCCAGCAGCTGGGGGGACCCCTACAATGAGCAGTTCTTC
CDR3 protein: CASSWGDPYNEQFF

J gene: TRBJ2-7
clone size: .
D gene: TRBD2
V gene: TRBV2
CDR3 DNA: TGTGCCAGCAGTGATCCTCGTGAAGCGGGAGTCCCGGAACTCTACGAGCAGTACTTC
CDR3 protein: CASSDPREAGVPELYEQYF

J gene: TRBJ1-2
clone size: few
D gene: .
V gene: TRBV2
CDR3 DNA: TGTGCCAGCAGTGAATTAGGGTATTCTGGCTACACCTTC
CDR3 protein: CASSELGYSGYTF

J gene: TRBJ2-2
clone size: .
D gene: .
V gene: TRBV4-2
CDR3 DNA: TGTGCCAGCAGCCCCGAATTCCGGCAGGCCGGGGAGCTGTTTTTT
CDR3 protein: CASSPEFRQAGELFF

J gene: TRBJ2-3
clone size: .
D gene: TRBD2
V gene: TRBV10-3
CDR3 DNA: TGTGCCATCTCGCCGCGGGAGACAGATACGCAGTATTTT
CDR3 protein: CAISPRETDTQYF

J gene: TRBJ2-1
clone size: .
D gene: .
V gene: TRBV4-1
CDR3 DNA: TGCGCCAGCAGCCAAGACCAATCCCGGAGAGCAAACAATGAGCAGTTCTTC
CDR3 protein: CASSQDQSRRANNEQFF

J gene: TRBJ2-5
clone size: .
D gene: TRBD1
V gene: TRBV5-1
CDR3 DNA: TGCGCCAGCAATAGGGACAGCCAAGAGACCCAGTACTTC
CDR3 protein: CASNRDSQETQYF

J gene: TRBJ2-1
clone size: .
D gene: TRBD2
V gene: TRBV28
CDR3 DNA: TGTGCCACCGGAGCGGGGGGGTTCGATGAGCAGTTCTTC
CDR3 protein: CATGAGGFDEQFF

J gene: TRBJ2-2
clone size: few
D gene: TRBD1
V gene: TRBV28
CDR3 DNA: TGTGCCAGCATCAAGATGGGACAGGGAAACGGGGAGCTGTTTTTT
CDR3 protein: CASIKMGQGNGELFF

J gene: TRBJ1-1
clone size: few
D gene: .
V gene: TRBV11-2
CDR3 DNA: TGTGCCAGCAGCTTGGTTGGGGACACTGAAGCTTTCTTT
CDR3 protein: CASSLVGDTEAFF

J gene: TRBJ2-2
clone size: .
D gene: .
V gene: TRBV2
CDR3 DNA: TGTGCCAGCAACTTAAACACCGGGGAGCTGTTTTTT
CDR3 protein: CASNLNTGELFF

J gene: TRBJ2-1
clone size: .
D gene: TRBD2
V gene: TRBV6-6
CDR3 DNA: TGTGCCAGCAGTCGACTGGGGGGGGGACGGTCCTACAATGAGCAGTTCTTC
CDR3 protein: CASSRLGGGRSYNEQFF

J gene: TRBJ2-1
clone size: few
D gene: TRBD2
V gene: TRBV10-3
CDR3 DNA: TGTGCCATGGCGGGCGGGAGGCCGCGCAATGAGCAGTTCTTC
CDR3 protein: CAMAGGRPRNEQFF

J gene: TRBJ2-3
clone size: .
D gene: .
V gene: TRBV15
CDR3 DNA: TGTGCCACCAGCAGAGATGAGACAGATACGCAGTATTTT
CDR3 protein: CATSRDETDTQYF

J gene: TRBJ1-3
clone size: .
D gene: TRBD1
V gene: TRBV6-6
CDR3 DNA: TGTGCCAGCAGACCGGGGACAGTTGTCTCTGGAAACACCATATATTTT
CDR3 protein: CASRPGTVVSGNTIYF

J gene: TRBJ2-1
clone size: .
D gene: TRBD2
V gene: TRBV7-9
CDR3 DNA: TGTGCCAGCAGCTTACCAGCGGGGGACAATGAGCAGTTCTTC
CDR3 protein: CASSLPAGDNEQFF

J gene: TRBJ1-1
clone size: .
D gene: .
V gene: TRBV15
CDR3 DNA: TGTGCCACCAGCGTATTGGGACGGGACCTTGAAGCTTTCTTT
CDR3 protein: CATSVLGRDLEAFF

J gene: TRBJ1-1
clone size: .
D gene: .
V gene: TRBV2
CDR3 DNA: TGTGCCAGCACCCTTAGAATGAACACTGAAGCTTTCTTT
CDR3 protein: CASTLRMNTEAFF

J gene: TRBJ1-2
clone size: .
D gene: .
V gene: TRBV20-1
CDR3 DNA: TGCAGTGCTAGGATTCAGGACACTAACTATGGCTACACCTTC
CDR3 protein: CSARIQDTNYGYTF

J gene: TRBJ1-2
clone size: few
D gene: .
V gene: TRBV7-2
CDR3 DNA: TGTGCCAGCAGCTTGGGCGGGGGACGGGGCTATGGCTACACCTTC
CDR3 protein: CASSLGGGRGYGYTF

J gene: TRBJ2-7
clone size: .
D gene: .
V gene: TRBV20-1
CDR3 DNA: TGCAGTGCTGATAGCCTAAGTGCGTACGAGCAGTACTTC
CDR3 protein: CSADSLSAYEQYF

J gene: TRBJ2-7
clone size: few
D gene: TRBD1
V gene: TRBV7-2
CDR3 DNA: TGTGCCAGCAGCTTCGGGACAGGTTACGAGCAGTACTTC
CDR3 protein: CASSFGTGYEQYF

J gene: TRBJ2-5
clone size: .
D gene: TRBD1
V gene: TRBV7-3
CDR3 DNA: TGTGTCAGCAGCTTAGGGGGGACAGGGCAAGAGACCCAGTACTTC
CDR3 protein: CVSSLGGTGQETQYF

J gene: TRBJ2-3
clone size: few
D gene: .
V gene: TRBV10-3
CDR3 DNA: TGTGCCAGCAGACCACCACACACAGATACGCAGTATTTT
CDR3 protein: CASRPPHTDTQYF